Included here is one T cell receptor (beta chain) sequence, with context. Per the germline V gene, CDR1 is MNHEY and CDR2 is SMNVEV (reference sequence). The V end lost 4 bases, the J end lost 0 bases, and 16 bases lay between the germline ends. This CDR3 spans 16 amino acids. The entry originates in a study of blood T cell repertoires in COVID-19. Study summary: There were acute and convalescent COVID-19 samples, and they came from the United States, Italy and Spain.

The protocol was immunoSEQ multiplex PCR, while the TCRdb copy is restricted to in-frame clones and leaves out a portion. Among a few hundred thousand clones listed, 80% to 90% were seen once. The V gene is TRBV27, the J gene TRBJ2-7, with a tentative D call TRBD2 (6 bases). The clonotype was recovered from a woman in her 70s with COVID-19, enrolled during active disease. Sequenced input: peripheral blood. The CDR3 DNA follows: TGTGCCAGCAGTTCGGGACTCCCTGCGAGCTCCTACGAGCAGTACTTC. Amino acid sequence: CASSSGLPASSYEQYF.